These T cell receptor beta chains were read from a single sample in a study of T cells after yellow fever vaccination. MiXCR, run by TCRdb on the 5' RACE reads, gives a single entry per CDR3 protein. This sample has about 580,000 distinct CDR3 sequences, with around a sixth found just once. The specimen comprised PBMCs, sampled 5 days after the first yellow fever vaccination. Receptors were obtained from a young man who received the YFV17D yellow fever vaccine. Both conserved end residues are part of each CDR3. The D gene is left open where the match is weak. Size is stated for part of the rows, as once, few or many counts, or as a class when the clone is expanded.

CDR3nt: TGTGCCAGCAGTTCGACAGGTTCCTATGGCTACACCTTC; CDR3aa: CASSSTGSYGYTF; d_gene: NA; v_gene: TRBV12-3/TRBV12-4; j_gene: TRBJ1-2; abundance: many
CDR3nt: TGTGCCATCCAATCGGGACAGCCCGCCTATGGCTACACCTTC; CDR3aa: CAIQSGQPAYGYTF; d_gene: TRBD1; v_gene: TRBV6-2/TRBV6-3; j_gene: TRBJ1-2; abundance: few
CDR3nt: TGTGCCAGCAACCGAGACGGGAGGCAAGATACGCAGTATTTT; CDR3aa: CASNRDGRQDTQYF; d_gene: TRBD2; v_gene: TRBV5-4; j_gene: TRBJ2-3; abundance: NA
CDR3nt: TGCAGTGCTAGGGCCACAGATACGCAGTATTTT; CDR3aa: CSARATDTQYF; d_gene: NA; v_gene: TRBV20-1; j_gene: TRBJ2-3; abundance: few
CDR3nt: TGTGCCATCGGGGACTCCTATAATTCACCCCTCCACTTT; CDR3aa: CAIGDSYNSPLHF; d_gene: NA; v_gene: TRBV6-1; j_gene: TRBJ1-6; abundance: NA
CDR3nt: TGTGCCAGCAGCTTTTGGGGAGGACAGCCCCAGCATTTT; CDR3aa: CASSFWGGQPQHF; d_gene: NA; v_gene: TRBV7-9; j_gene: TRBJ1-5; abundance: few
CDR3nt: TGTGCCACCAGCCCCGAGGGGCGGACGAGGAGCCAGTACTTC; CDR3aa: CATSPEGRTRSQYF; d_gene: NA; v_gene: TRBV15; j_gene: TRBJ2-5; abundance: NA
CDR3nt: TGTGCCAGCTCACCACGGGACAGGGGTTTGCCCAACATTCAGTACTTC; CDR3aa: CASSPRDRGLPNIQYF; d_gene: TRBD1; v_gene: TRBV18; j_gene: TRBJ2-4; abundance: few
CDR3nt: TGCGCCAGCAGCCGCGGGGGGATCTCCTACAATGAGCAGTTCTTC; CDR3aa: CASSRGGISYNEQFF; d_gene: TRBD2; v_gene: TRBV5-1; j_gene: TRBJ2-1; abundance: few
CDR3nt: TGCGCCAGCAGTGGCGGGACACGACCACCGAACACCGGGGAGCTGTTTTTT; CDR3aa: CASSGGTRPPNTGELFF; d_gene: NA; v_gene: TRBV10-1; j_gene: TRBJ2-2; abundance: few
CDR3nt: TGCAGTGCCAAGAGGGGGGGCCATCAGCCCCAGCATTTT; CDR3aa: CSAKRGGHQPQHF; d_gene: NA; v_gene: TRBV20-1; j_gene: TRBJ1-5; abundance: NA
CDR3nt: TGCAGCGTGGTAATGGCGAACACTGAAGCTTTCTTT; CDR3aa: CSVVMANTEAFF; d_gene: NA; v_gene: TRBV29-1; j_gene: TRBJ1-1; abundance: NA
CDR3nt: TGTGCCAGCAGTTGGGGTCACCCCCTCCACTTT; CDR3aa: CASSWGHPLHF; d_gene: NA; v_gene: TRBV6-2/TRBV6-3; j_gene: TRBJ1-6; abundance: few
CDR3nt: TGTGCCAGCAGGCGACTAGCGGGGGGCTCCTACAATGAGCAGTTCTTC; CDR3aa: CASRRLAGGSYNEQFF; d_gene: TRBD2; v_gene: TRBV6-2/TRBV6-3; j_gene: TRBJ2-1; abundance: NA
CDR3nt: TGTGCCAGCAGCTTGGGGTCTCCGGGACAGAATTCACCCCTCCACTTT; CDR3aa: CASSLGSPGQNSPLHF; d_gene: TRBD1; v_gene: TRBV5-6; j_gene: TRBJ1-6; abundance: NA
CDR3nt: TGTGCCAGCAGTTGGGGACTAGCCAGGTACGAGCAGTACTTC; CDR3aa: CASSWGLARYEQYF; d_gene: TRBD2; v_gene: TRBV6-5; j_gene: TRBJ2-7; abundance: NA
CDR3nt: TGTGCCAGCAGCCGGATCGGGACCGACAATCAGCCCCAGCATTTT; CDR3aa: CASSRIGTDNQPQHF; d_gene: NA; v_gene: TRBV7-9; j_gene: TRBJ1-5; abundance: NA
CDR3nt: TGCGCCAGCAGCCAGGGAAGTGGGAGCTCCTACGAGCAGTACTTC; CDR3aa: CASSQGSGSSYEQYF; d_gene: NA; v_gene: TRBV4-1; j_gene: TRBJ2-7; abundance: many
CDR3nt: TGTGCCAGCAGCTTCGGCAACGAAAAACTGTTTTTT; CDR3aa: CASSFGNEKLFF; d_gene: NA; v_gene: TRBV5-8; j_gene: TRBJ1-4; abundance: NA
CDR3nt: TGTGCCAGCAGCCCGGAGGATGAAAAACTGTTTTTT; CDR3aa: CASSPEDEKLFF; d_gene: NA; v_gene: TRBV11-2; j_gene: TRBJ1-4; abundance: NA
CDR3nt: TGCAGCGCTGACGGGGATAGGGACTATGGCTACACCTTC; CDR3aa: CSADGDRDYGYTF; d_gene: NA; v_gene: TRBV29-1; j_gene: TRBJ1-2; abundance: NA
CDR3nt: TGTGCCAGTAGTAGCCTCCGGGACAGGGTGCGAGATACGCAGTATTTT; CDR3aa: CASSSLRDRVRDTQYF; d_gene: TRBD1; v_gene: TRBV19; j_gene: TRBJ2-3; abundance: NA
CDR3nt: TGCAGTGCAAACCCGGGACAGGGTATTTCACCCCTCCACTTT; CDR3aa: CSANPGQGISPLHF; d_gene: TRBD1; v_gene: TRBV20-1; j_gene: TRBJ1-6; abundance: NA
CDR3nt: TGTGCCAGCAGGAGGGGACCGGCGAGTGGGGCCCAGTACTTC; CDR3aa: CASRRGPASGAQYF; d_gene: NA; v_gene: TRBV2; j_gene: TRBJ2-5; abundance: many
CDR3nt: TGTGCCAGCAGTTACCGGGACAACTCCTACGAGCAGTACTTC; CDR3aa: CASSYRDNSYEQYF; d_gene: NA; v_gene: TRBV6-5; j_gene: TRBJ2-7; abundance: NA
CDR3nt: TGTGCCACCAGCAACCGACAAAGGTCGACAGGGACGTACGAGCAGTACTTC; CDR3aa: CATSNRQRSTGTYEQYF; d_gene: TRBD1; v_gene: TRBV15; j_gene: TRBJ2-7; abundance: NA
CDR3nt: TGTGCCAGCAGCTTGGCCGGGTTCTTCACTGAAGCTTTCTTT; CDR3aa: CASSLAGFFTEAFF; d_gene: NA; v_gene: TRBV7-9; j_gene: TRBJ1-1; abundance: NA
CDR3nt: TGTGCCAGCAGCCAGCGGGGGCGCACAGATACGCAGTATTTT; CDR3aa: CASSQRGRTDTQYF; d_gene: TRBD2; v_gene: TRBV13; j_gene: TRBJ2-3; abundance: few
CDR3nt: TGTGCCAGCTCCCGGGACGGAGGCCCCCAAGAGACCCAGTACTTC; CDR3aa: CASSRDGGPQETQYF; d_gene: NA; v_gene: TRBV18; j_gene: TRBJ2-5; abundance: few
CDR3nt: TGCGCCAGCAGCTTGGCCTTAGCGGGCTTTAGCACAGATACGCAGTATTTT; CDR3aa: CASSLALAGFSTDTQYF; d_gene: TRBD2; v_gene: TRBV5-1; j_gene: TRBJ2-3; abundance: few
CDR3nt: TGCGCCAGCGGCGGACAGGTTATCTCTGGGGCCAACGTCCTGACTTTC; CDR3aa: CASGGQVISGANVLTF; d_gene: TRBD1; v_gene: TRBV5-1; j_gene: TRBJ2-6; abundance: NA
CDR3nt: TGCGCCAGCAGCTTGGGACTAGCGGCCAACGTCCTGACTTTC; CDR3aa: CASSLGLAANVLTF; d_gene: TRBD2; v_gene: TRBV5-1; j_gene: TRBJ2-6; abundance: many
CDR3nt: TGTGCCAGCAGCTACATACAAGGGGACAATTCACCCCTCCACTTT; CDR3aa: CASSYIQGDNSPLHF; d_gene: NA; v_gene: TRBV11-2; j_gene: TRBJ1-6; abundance: NA
CDR3nt: TGCAGTGCTAGAGAAATTACCAGCGGGGGGCTGAGCACAGATACGCAGTATTTT; CDR3aa: CSAREITSGGLSTDTQYF; d_gene: TRBD2; v_gene: TRBV20-1; j_gene: TRBJ2-3; abundance: many
CDR3nt: TGTGCCATCAGATCCGCAGGACACCTCCAAGAGACCCAGTACTTC; CDR3aa: CAIRSAGHLQETQYF; d_gene: NA; v_gene: TRBV10-3; j_gene: TRBJ2-5; abundance: NA
CDR3nt: TGCGCCAGCAGCTTGGACCCGCTGAGCAATGAGCAGTTCTTC; CDR3aa: CASSLDPLSNEQFF; d_gene: NA; v_gene: TRBV5-1; j_gene: TRBJ2-1; abundance: many